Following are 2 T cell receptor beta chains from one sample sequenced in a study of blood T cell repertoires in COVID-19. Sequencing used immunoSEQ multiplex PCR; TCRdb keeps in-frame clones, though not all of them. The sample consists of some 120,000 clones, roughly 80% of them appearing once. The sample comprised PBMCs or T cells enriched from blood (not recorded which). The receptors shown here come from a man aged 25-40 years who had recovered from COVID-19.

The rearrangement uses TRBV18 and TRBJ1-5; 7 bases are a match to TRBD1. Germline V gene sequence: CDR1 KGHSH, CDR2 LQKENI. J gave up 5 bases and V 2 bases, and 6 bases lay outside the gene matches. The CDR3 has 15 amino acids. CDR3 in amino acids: CASSPKGQGDQPQHF. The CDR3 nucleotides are TGTGCCAGCTCACCAAAGGGTCAGGGGGATCAGCCCCAGCATTTT.

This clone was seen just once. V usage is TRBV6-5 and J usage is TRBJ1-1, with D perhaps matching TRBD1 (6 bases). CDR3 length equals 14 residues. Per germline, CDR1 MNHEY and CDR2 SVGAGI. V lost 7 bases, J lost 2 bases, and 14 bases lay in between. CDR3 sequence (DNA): TGTGCCAGCACTAGACAGGTTCCCAACACTGAAGCTTTCTTT. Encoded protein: CASTRQVPNTEAFF.